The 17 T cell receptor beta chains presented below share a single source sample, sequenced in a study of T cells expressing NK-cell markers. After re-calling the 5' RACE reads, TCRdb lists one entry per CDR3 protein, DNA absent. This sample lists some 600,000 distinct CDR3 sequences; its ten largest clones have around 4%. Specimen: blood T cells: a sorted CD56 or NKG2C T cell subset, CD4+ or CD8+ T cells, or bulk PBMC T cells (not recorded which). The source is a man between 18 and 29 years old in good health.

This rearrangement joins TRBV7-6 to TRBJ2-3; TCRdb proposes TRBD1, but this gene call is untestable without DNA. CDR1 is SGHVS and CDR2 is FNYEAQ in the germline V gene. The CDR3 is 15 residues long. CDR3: CASSLGGFGTDTQYF.

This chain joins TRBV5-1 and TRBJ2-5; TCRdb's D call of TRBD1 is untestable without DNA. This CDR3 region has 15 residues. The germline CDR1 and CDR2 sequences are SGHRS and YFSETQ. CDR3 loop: CASSFSRGQGETQYF.

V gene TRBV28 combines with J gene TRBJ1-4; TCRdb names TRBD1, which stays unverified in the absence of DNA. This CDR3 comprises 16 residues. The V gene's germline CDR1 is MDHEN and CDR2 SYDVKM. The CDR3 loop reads CASSLDRGLRWEKLFF.

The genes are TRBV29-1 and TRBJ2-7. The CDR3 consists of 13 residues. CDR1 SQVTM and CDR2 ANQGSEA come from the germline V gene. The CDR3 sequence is CSVVTQLPSEQYF.

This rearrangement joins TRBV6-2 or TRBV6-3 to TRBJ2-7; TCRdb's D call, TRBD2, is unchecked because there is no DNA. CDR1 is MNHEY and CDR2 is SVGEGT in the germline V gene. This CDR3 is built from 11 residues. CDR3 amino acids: CASNGGSEQYF.

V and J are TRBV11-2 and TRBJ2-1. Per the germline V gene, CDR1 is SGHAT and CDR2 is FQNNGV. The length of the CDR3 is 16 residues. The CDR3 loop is CASSLKTRSSYNEQFF.

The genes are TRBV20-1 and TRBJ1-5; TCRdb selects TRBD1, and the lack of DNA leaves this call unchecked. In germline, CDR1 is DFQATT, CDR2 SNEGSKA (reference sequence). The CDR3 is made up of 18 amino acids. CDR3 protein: CSADAARDPYIGNQPQHF.

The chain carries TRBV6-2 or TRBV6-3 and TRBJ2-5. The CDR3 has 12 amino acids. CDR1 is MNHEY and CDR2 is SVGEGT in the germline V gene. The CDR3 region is CASSYSIQTQYF.

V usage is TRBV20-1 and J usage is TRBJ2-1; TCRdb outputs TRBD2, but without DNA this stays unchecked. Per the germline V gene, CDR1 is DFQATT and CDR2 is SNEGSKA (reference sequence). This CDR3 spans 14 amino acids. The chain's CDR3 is CSASRTSVGNEQFF.

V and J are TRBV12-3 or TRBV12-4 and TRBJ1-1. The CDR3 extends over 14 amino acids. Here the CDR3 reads CASALGSVNTEAFF.

This chain's CDR3 is CASSQNLAGYEQYF. The chain employs TRBV4-1 and TRBJ2-7; lacking DNA, the TRBD2 call made by TCRdb goes unchecked. The CDR3 runs to 14 residues. Per germline, CDR1 MGHRA and CDR2 YSYEKL.

The CDR3 reads CASSSSWGHAFF. V gene TRBV5-1 combines with J gene TRBJ1-1; the TRBD1 assignment by TCRdb is unverifiable without DNA. CDR1 and CDR2 from the germline V gene are SGHRS and YFSETQ. CDR3 length equals 12 residues. The full variable domain, rest sourced from reference TRBV5-1 and TRBJ1-1, is KAGVTQTPRYLIKTRGQQVTLSCSPISGHRSVSWYQQTPGQGLQFLFEYFSETQRNKGNFPGRFSGRQFSNSRSEMNVSTLELGDSALYLCASSSSWGHAFFGQGTRLTVV.

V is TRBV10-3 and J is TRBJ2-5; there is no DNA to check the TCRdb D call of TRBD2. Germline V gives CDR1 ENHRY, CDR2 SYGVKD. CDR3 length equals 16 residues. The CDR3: CAISESSSGDQETQYF.

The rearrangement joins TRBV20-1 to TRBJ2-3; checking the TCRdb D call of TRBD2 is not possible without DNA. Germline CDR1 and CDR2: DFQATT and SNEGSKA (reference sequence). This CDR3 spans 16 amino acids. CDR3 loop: CSARDFSSPSTDTQYF.

The CDR3 reads CASSYSPGGTYEQYF. The chain has TRBV6-5 and TRBJ2-7; the TCRdb D gene call, TRBD2, has no DNA to confirm it. Germline lookup yields CDR1 MNHEY and CDR2 SVGAGI. The CDR3 is 15 amino acids.

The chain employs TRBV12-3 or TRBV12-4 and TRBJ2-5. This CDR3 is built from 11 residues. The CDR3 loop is CASSSSGSQYF.

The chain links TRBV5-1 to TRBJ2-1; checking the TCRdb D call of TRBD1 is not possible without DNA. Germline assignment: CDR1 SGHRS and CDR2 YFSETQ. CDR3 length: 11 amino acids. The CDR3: CASSGRNEQFF.